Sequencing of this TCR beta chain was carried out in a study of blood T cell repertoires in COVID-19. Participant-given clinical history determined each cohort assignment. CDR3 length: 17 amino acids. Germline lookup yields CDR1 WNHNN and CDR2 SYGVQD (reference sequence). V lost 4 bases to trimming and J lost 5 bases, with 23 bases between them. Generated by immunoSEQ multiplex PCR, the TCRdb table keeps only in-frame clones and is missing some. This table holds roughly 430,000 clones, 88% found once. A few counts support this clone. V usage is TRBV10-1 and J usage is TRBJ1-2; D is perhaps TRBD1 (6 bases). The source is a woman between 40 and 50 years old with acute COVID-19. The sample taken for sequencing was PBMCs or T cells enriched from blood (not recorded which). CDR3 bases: TGCGCCAGCAGTGCGTCAGCGTCTAGTAGGGGGAATTATGGCTACACCTTC. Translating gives CASSASASSRGNYGYTF.